This is a list of T cell receptor beta chains from one sample in a study of blood T cells in healthy people across ages. MiXCR, run by TCRdb on the 5' RACE reads, gives a single entry per CDR3 protein. The sample yields roughly 1 million distinct CDR3 sequences, under 30% seen once. These data were also reused for a study on T cells of mothers and their children.

What was sequenced was blood. These receptors originate from a girl aged 2-10 years in good health. The CDR3 runs from the conserved cysteine through the conserved F or W. The D gene is left open where the match is weak. The size entry is marked missing in some rows and otherwise reads once, few, many or a size class.

J,D,size,V,CDR3,DNA
TRBJ2-3,NA,NA,TRBV12-3/TRBV12-4,CASSSYSLSTDTQYF,TGTGCCAGCAGTTCCTACTCCCTGAGCACAGATACGCAGTATTTT
TRBJ2-1,TRBD2,NA,TRBV7-8,CASSQAAGGWYNEQFF,TGTGCCAGCAGCCAAGCGGCGGGGGGCTGGTACAATGAGCAGTTCTTC
TRBJ1-2,NA,NA,TRBV29-1,CSVEGGRGGLYGYTF,TGCAGCGTTGAAGGGGGTAGAGGAGGACTTTATGGCTACACCTTC
TRBJ2-7,TRBD1,NA,TRBV29-1,CSVGGHRGEYEQYF,TGCAGCGTTGGGGGCCACAGGGGAGAATACGAGCAGTACTTC
TRBJ2-5,TRBD2,many,TRBV9,CASSVGLAEETQYF,TGTGCCAGCAGCGTAGGACTAGCAGAAGAGACCCAGTACTTC
TRBJ2-3,NA,few,TRBV7-9,CASILGYEGNTQYF,TGTGCCAGCATCCTCGGTTACGAGGGGAATACGCAGTATTTT
TRBJ2-7,NA,NA,TRBV6-1,CASTTRDGSSYEQYF,TGTGCCAGCACTACCCGGGACGGAAGCTCCTACGAGCAGTACTTT
TRBJ1-1,NA,many,TRBV7-3,CASAPRGDTEAFF,TGTGCCAGCGCCCCTAGGGGGGACACTGAAGCTTTCTTT
TRBJ1-2,NA,few,TRBV7-8,CASSPRGGHDYGYTF,TGTGCCAGCAGCCCCCGCGGGGGACATGACTATGGCTACACCTTC
TRBJ1-2,NA,few,TRBV7-2,CASSFSGGYGYTF,TGTGCCAGCAGCTTCTCTGGGGGCTATGGCTACACCTTC
TRBJ2-3,TRBD1,few,TRBV6-2/TRBV6-3,CASSARGTGRSGTQYF,TGTGCCAGCAGTGCAAGGGGGACAGGGAGATCAGGTACGCAGTATTTT
TRBJ1-1,NA,few,TRBV28,CASSLPQGQGTEAFF,TGTGCCAGCAGTTTACCACAGGGCCAGGGCACTGAAGCTTTCTTT
TRBJ1-5,NA,few,TRBV4-1,CASSQVKDRPGPQHF,TGCGCCAGCAGCCAAGTTAAGGACCGCCCAGGGCCCCAGCATTTT
TRBJ2-5,NA,NA,TRBV5-5,CASSLEVLTQETQYF,TGTGCCAGCAGCCTCGAAGTCCTCACCCAAGAGACCCAGTACTTC
TRBJ2-1,NA,NA,TRBV6-1,CASSPFGPNSYNEQFF,TGTGCCAGCAGTCCCTTTGGTCCCAACTCCTACAATGAGCAGTTCTTC
TRBJ2-3,NA,NA,TRBV29-1,CSVATIRDRRVDTQYF,TGCAGCGTTGCCACGATAAGGGACCGACGAGTGGATACGCAGTATTTT
TRBJ1-1,NA,few,TRBV6-6,CASSYPGRVSTEAFF,TGTGCCAGCAGTTACCCAGGGCGAGTTAGTACTGAAGCTTTCTTT
TRBJ1-2,NA,NA,TRBV27,CASSLGKGQVYGYTF,TGTGCCAGCAGTTTAGGGAAAGGCCAGGTCTATGGCTACACCTTC
TRBJ2-6,TRBD2,NA,TRBV7-8,CASSLRTSGAGANVLTF,TGTGCCAGCAGCTTACGGACTAGCGGAGCTGGGGCCAACGTCCTGACTTTC
TRBJ1-1,NA,NA,TRBV29-1,CSVEPMHTEAFF,TGCAGCGTTGAACCGATGCACACTGAAGCTTTCTTT
TRBJ1-2,TRBD1,NA,TRBV9,CASSRQGDHNYGYTF,TGTGCCAGCAGCCGACAGGGGGACCATAACTATGGCTACACCTTC
TRBJ2-5,NA,many,TRBV20-1,CSAASEVQETQYF,TGCAGTGCTGCCAGCGAGGTTCAAGAGACCCAGTACTTC
TRBJ1-5,NA,few,TRBV6-6,CASKNPGPSNQPQHF,TGTGCCAGCAAAAATCCAGGCCCTAGCAATCAGCCCCAGCATTTT
TRBJ2-1,TRBD2,NA,TRBV5-1,CASSERGRGSLGSYNEQFF,TGCGCCAGCAGCGAGCGGGGGCGAGGATCCCTAGGATCCTACAATGAGCAGTTCTTC
TRBJ2-1,NA,NA,TRBV7-3,CASSLLPTGEQFF,TGTGCCAGCAGCTTATTGCCCACCGGGGAGCAGTTCTTC
TRBJ2-1,NA,NA,TRBV20-1,CSASGIGRTYNEQFF,TGCAGTGCTAGCGGCATTGGACGGACATACAATGAGCAGTTCTTC
TRBJ1-5,TRBD1,few,TRBV29-1,CSVRDSSNQPQHF,TGCAGCGTTCGGGACAGTAGCAATCAGCCCCAGCATTTT